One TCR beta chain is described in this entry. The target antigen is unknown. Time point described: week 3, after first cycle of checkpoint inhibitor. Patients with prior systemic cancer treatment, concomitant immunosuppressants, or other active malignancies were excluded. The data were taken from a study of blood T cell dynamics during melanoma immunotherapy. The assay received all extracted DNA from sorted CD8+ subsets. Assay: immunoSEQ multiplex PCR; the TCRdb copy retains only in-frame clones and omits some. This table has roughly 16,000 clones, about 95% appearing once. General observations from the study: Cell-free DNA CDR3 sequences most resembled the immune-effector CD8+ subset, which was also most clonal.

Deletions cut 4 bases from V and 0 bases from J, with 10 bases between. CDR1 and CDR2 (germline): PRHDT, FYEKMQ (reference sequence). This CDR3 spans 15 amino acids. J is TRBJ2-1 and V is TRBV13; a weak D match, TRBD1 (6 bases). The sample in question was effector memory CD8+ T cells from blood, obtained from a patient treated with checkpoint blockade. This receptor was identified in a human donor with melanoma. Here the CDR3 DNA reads TGTGCCAGCAGCTCCGGGACAATCTCCTACAATGAGCAGTTCTTC. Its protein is CASSSGTISYNEQFF.